This T cell receptor beta chain was recorded in a study of regulatory T cells in long-lasting Graves disease. According to the study, TCR beta libraries were built with iRepertoire HTBI primers and CDR3-region Arm-PCR. TCRdb re-analysed the multiplex PCR reads in MiXCR, keeping a single row per CDR3 protein. The sample lists 580,000 or so distinct CDR3 sequences, 15% to 20% occurring once. In this sample, this clonotype turned up a few times. Time point reported: newly diagnosed GD, antithyroid drugs for less than 3 months. The authors made the TCR library using RNA they extracted from PBMCs. The CDR3 is made up of 17 amino acids. Deletions cut 4 bases from V and 0 bases from J, with 16 bases between. CDR1 and CDR2 (germline): MNHEY, SMNVEV (reference sequence). This sample was shared with a second study, whose subject was T cells in Graves' hyperthyroidism and ophthalmopathy.

The V and J genes are TRBV27 and TRBJ2-1, with D tentatively TRBD1 (6 bases). This sample comprised peripheral blood mononuclear cells (PBMCs), obtained at new diagnosis, from a patient treated with antithyroid drugs. The receptor was derived from a man aged 18 to 35 with Graves disease. The CDR3 DNA reads as TGTGCCAGCAGTTCGGACAGACCACTAGACTCCTACAATGAGCAGTTCTTC. This sequence encodes CASSSDRPLDSYNEQFF.